Below, one TCR beta chain is given with its context. Original handling: Quantification of nucleated cells was approximated via reference gene primer amplification. Profiled with immunoSEQ multiplex PCR; TCRdb holds only in-frame clones, not every one. Clone size and V and J calls were adopted from that table, with D and trimming inferred from the DNA. The sample comprises about 190,000 clones, around 84% of which are singletons, and approximately 3% rests with the top ten. V shed 2 bases, J shed 4 bases, and the junction held 5 bases outside the gene matches. The CDR3 has 15 residues. Germline V gene data show CDR1 as SGDLS and CDR2 as YYNGEE. The sample is drawn from a study of blood T cell repertoires in COVID-19. Study overall: Nucleic acid was either cDNA or gDNA, and it came from T cells, B-cell-depleted T cells, or PBMCs.

Individuals drawn from under 30 US areas were about 18 to 100 years old. The rearrangement joins TRBV9 to TRBJ1-1, with 10 bases identical to TRBD1. Sequenced: PBMCs or T cells enriched from blood (not recorded which). The source of this sequence is a woman aged 25 to 45 who had recovered from COVID-19. The DNA for the CDR3 is TGTGCCAGCAGCGTCGACGACAGGGGGCGCACTGAAGCTTTCTTT. Residues: CASSVDDRGRTEAFF.